These 28 T cell receptor beta chains were all obtained from the same sample, sequenced in a study of cytomegalovirus exposure and HLA in healthy donors. PCR employed 60 Vbeta and 13 Jbeta primers. The repertoire was sequenced with immunoSEQ multiplex PCR; TCRdb's copy has only in-frame clones and lacks some. There are about 190,000 clones in the sample; roughly 80% occur only once, and about 1.4% lies in the top ten. Sequencing was done on a sample of PBMCs. Receptors were obtained from a woman in her 50s in good health and CMV-seronegative.

This clone was picked up a small number of times. V gene TRBV6-1 combines with J gene TRBJ1-4; no clear D gene. CDR1 is MNHNS and CDR2 is SASEGT in the germline V gene. V was trimmed by 6 bases and J by 3 bases, leaving 11 bases between them. This CDR3 contains 14 residues. The CDR3, as DNA: TGTGCCAGCAGGAGGCAAGTCTCTAATGAAAAACTGTTTTTT. It yields the protein CASRRQVSNEKLFF.

This chain uses TRBV7-9 with TRBJ1-2; no reliable D call. The CDR3 has 16 residues. V lost 1 base to trimming and J lost 0 bases, with 12 bases between them. Germline V gene data show CDR1 as SEHNR and CDR2 as FQNEAQ (reference sequence). This CDR3 is CASSLVSRPTNYGYTF. DNA for the CDR3: TGTGCCAGCAGCTTAGTGTCCAGGCCCACTAACTATGGCTACACCTTC.

The chain joins TRBV5-4 to TRBJ2-7; D is possibly TRBD1 (5 bases). This CDR3 region has 13 residues. V was trimmed by 4 bases and J by 3 bases, leaving 11 bases between them. Germline assignment: CDR1 SGHNT and CDR2 YYREEE (reference sequence). The CDR3 DNA reads as TGTGCCAGCAGCCCAGGGCCTAACTACGAGCAGTACTTC. Translating gives CASSPGPNYEQYF.

V gene TRBV7-9 combines with J gene TRBJ1-2; the D is unclear. The CDR3 spans 14 residues. Germline-derived CDR1 and CDR2 are SEHNR and FQNEAQ (reference sequence). Trimming stripped 0 bases from V and 1 base from J, with 6 bases between. The CDR3 nucleotides read TGTGCCAGCAGCTTAGCCGCGGTTAACTATGGCTACACCTTC. This sequence encodes CASSLAAVNYGYTF.

This chain joins TRBV10-3 and TRBJ2-7; 7 positions match TRBD1. Germline values: CDR1 ENHRY, CDR2 SYGVKD. V was pared by 6 bases and J by 5 bases, with 7 bases of the junction left unmatched. The CDR3 has 13 amino acids. The CDR3 bases are TGTGCCATCAGGAGACAGGGTTCCGACGAGCAGTACTTC. Its protein product is CAIRRQGSDEQYF.

The chain carries TRBV2 and TRBJ2-7; 10 bases map to TRBD1. This CDR3 has 14 residues. Trimming removed 8 bases from V and 0 bases from J; junction bases left unmatched: 4. The germline gives CDR1 SNHLY, CDR2 FYNNEI. The CDR3 nucleotides read TGTGCCAGCGCCGGGACAGGGGCCTCCTACGAGCAGTACTTC. Translated: CASAGTGASYEQYF.

This chain uses TRBV19 with TRBJ1-2; D is uncertain. CDR3 size: 12 residues. Per germline, CDR1 LNHDA and CDR2 SQIVND (reference sequence). Trimming removed 6 bases from V and 2 bases from J, with 7 bases in between. CDR3 loop: CASSEGNYGYTF. CDR3 DNA sequence: TGTGCCAGTAGCGAGGGCAACTATGGCTACACCTTC.

This clone was detected once. The chain links TRBV7-2 to TRBJ2-3; D possibly corresponds to TRBD2 (5 bases). The germline gives CDR1 SGHTA, CDR2 FQGNSA. The V and J ends lost 1 base and 0 bases respectively, with 11 bases between them. CDR3 length: 16 amino acids. In DNA form, the CDR3 reads TGTGCCAGCAGCTTAGGAGGGTTGGCGAGCACAGATACGCAGTATTTT. Protein: CASSLGGLASTDTQYF.

V usage is TRBV19 and J usage is TRBJ1-1; D not resolved. This CDR3 contains 14 residues. Germline V gene sequence: CDR1 LNHDA, CDR2 SQIVND (reference sequence). V lost 4 bases, J lost 3 bases, and 12 bases lay in between. Here the CDR3 reads CASSTRGWDTEAFF. Here the CDR3 DNA reads TGTGCCAGTAGTACACGCGGATGGGACACTGAAGCTTTCTTT.

The chain has TRBV4-1 and TRBJ2-7, with 7 bases that match TRBD1. The V gene end was trimmed by 1 base and the J gene end by 3 bases; junction bases not matched to a gene: 9. This CDR3 is 16 amino acids long. The V gene's germline CDR1 is MGHRA and CDR2 YSYEKL. CDR3 sequence: CASSQAAGTANYEQYF. The CDR3 DNA reads as TGCGCCAGCAGCCAAGCCGCCGGGACAGCTAACTACGAGCAGTACTTC.

This clone has only one observation. The chain joins TRBV7-2 to TRBJ1-1, with 8 bases that match TRBD1. Germline V gene lookup returns CDR1 SGHTA and CDR2 FQGNSA. After removal of 0 bases from V and 11 bases from J, the junction contained 8 bases not matched to a gene. This CDR3 contains 14 residues. CDR3 sequence (DNA): TGTGCCAGCAGCTTAGCAAGCCGGACAGGGTTGGCTTTCTTT. Its protein product is CASSLASRTGLAFF.

The CDR3 coding sequence is TGTGCCAGCAGCCGTGGACTAGCGGATGTAGTTGAGCAGTTCTTC. It specifies CASSRGLADVVEQFF. This sequence joins TRBV5-4 and TRBJ2-1; 10 bases match TRBD2. The germline V gene encodes CDR1 SGHNT and CDR2 YYREEE (reference sequence). The V gene end was trimmed by 4 bases and the J gene end by 9 bases; junction bases not matched to a gene: 10. This CDR3 is built from 15 residues.

CDR3 DNA sequence: TGTGCCAGCAGCCAAGAGGGCATGAGCTCCTACGAGCAGTACTTC. The encoded protein is CASSQEGMSSYEQYF. The chain uses TRBV4-2 and TRBJ2-7; D is ambiguous. CDR3 length: 15 residues. V lost 0 bases and J 0 bases, leaving 9 bases between the germline ends. Germline CDR1 and CDR2: LGHNA and YNFKEQ.

V gene TRBV5-1 combines with J gene TRBJ2-7; D unclear. Between the trimmed V and J ends, which lost 4 bases and 2 bases, there was a span of 10 bases. The CDR3 extends over 13 amino acids. Per the germline V gene, CDR1 is SGHRS and CDR2 is YFSETQ. The CDR3 sequence is CASSLPQAYEQYF. In DNA, the CDR3 is TGCGCCAGCAGCCTTCCTCAGGCCTACGAGCAGTACTTC.

The V gene is TRBV25-1, the J gene TRBJ1-6; no definite D call. V lost 2 bases and J 10 bases, leaving 12 bases between the germline ends. There are 14 residues in the CDR3. Looked up from germline, CDR1 is MGHDK and CDR2 is SYGVNS. In nucleotides, the CDR3 is TGTGCCAGCAGTGAACCCAGGCCTACGTCACCCCTCCACTTT. This codes for CASSEPRPTSPLHF.

The chain recombines TRBV7-9 with TRBJ2-7, with 12 positions matching TRBD2. With V trimmed by 4 bases and J by 3 bases, 4 bases remained unmatched. The CDR3 consists of 15 residues. Germline CDR1 reads SEHNR; CDR2 reads FQNEAQ (reference sequence). The CDR3 nucleotides read TGTGCCAGCAGCTCCAGGACTAGCGGGGTCTACGAGCAGTACTTC. Amino acid sequence: CASSSRTSGVYEQYF. Based on the CDR3 plus reference TRBV7-9 and TRBJ2-7, the full variable domain is DTGVSQNPRHKITKRGQNVTFRCDPISEHNRLYWYRQTLGQGPEFLTYFQNEAQLEKSRLLSDRFSAERPKGSFSTLEIQRTEQGDSAMYLCASSSRTSGVYEQYFGPGTRLTVT.

J is TRBJ1-2 and V is TRBV9, with D perhaps TRBD1 (5 bases). CDR3 length: 14 amino acids. The V gene lost 4 bases and the J gene lost 2 bases, with 12 bases spanning the gap. Per germline, CDR1 SGDLS and CDR2 YYNGEE. CDR3 region: CASSHEQGNYGYTF. The CDR3 DNA sequence: TGTGCCAGCAGCCACGAGCAGGGAAACTATGGCTACACCTTC.

This chain uses TRBV6-1 with TRBJ2-3; TRBD2 matches at 9 bases. CDR1 is MNHNS and CDR2 is SASEGT in the germline V gene. V was clipped by 6 bases and J by 4 bases; unmatched bases: 5. The CDR3 sequence is 14 residues long. The CDR3 sequence is CASRAGGWADTQYF. The CDR3 DNA follows: TGTGCCAGCAGAGCGGGAGGATGGGCAGATACGCAGTATTTT.

The gene calls are TRBV28 and TRBJ2-7; 9 bases fit TRBD1. CDR3 size: 13 residues. Germline CDR1 MDHEN, CDR2 SYDVKM. Unmatched junction bases numbered 5, after V lost 6 bases and J lost 5 bases. CDR3: CASSGQGYHEQYF. CDR3 DNA sequence: TGTGCCAGCAGCGGACAGGGGTACCACGAGCAGTACTTC.

This clone has more than one count but fewer than ten. The CDR3 DNA sequence: TGTGCCAGCAGTGACCCTTGGGGGCCTAATGAAAAACTGTTTTTT. This translates into CASSDPWGPNEKLFF. The V and J genes are TRBV2 and TRBJ1-4; weak D call: TRBD1 (6 bases). The CDR3 is 15 residues long. Between the trimmed V and J ends, which lost 3 bases and 3 bases, there was a span of 11 bases. Germline V gives CDR1 SNHLY, CDR2 FYNNEI.

The gene calls are TRBV10-3 and TRBJ2-7; D is possibly TRBD1 (6 bases). V was shortened by 9 bases and J by 8 bases, with 23 bases between the two germline ends. There are 14 residues in the CDR3. Germline assignment: CDR1 ENHRY and CDR2 SYGVKD. The CDR3, as DNA: TGTGCCATTTCCGGGACACCAGTCTCCTCTAAGCAGTACTTC. It encodes CAISGTPVSSKQYF.

The rearrangement joins TRBV5-4 to TRBJ2-6, with D maybe TRBD1 (6 bases). The germline V gene has CDR1 SGHNT and CDR2 YYREEE (reference sequence). This CDR3 has 16 amino acids. V dropped 5 bases and J dropped 4 bases, with 16 bases sitting between them. CDR3 nucleotides: TGTGCCAGCAGACCCAGAATGGGGACAGGGGCCAACGTCCTGACTTTC. It is translated as CASRPRMGTGANVLTF.

The CDR3 DNA is TGCAGCGTTGAGGGGGGAGGAGCGGGTGCGTACTCCTACAATGAGCAGTTCTTC. Translation: CSVEGGGAGAYSYNEQFF. The chain employs TRBV29-1 and TRBJ2-1, with D possibly being TRBD2 (6 bases). Germline assignment: CDR1 SQVTM and CDR2 ANQGSEA. The V end was cut by 3 bases, the J end by 0 bases, with 21 bases between. The CDR3 sequence is 18 residues long.

This chain links TRBV29-1 with TRBJ1-2; TRBD1 aligns across 9 bases. J gave up 5 bases and V 7 bases, and 14 bases lay outside the gene matches. CDR3 length: 15 residues. The germline V gene has CDR1 SQVTM and CDR2 ANQGSEA. The CDR3 region is CSARDRETGSYGYTF. The CDR3 DNA reads TGCAGCGCCCGGGACAGGGAGACGGGTTCATATGGCTACACCTTC.

The chain recombines TRBV5-6 with TRBJ2-3, with 7 bases matching TRBD2. Trimming took 0 bases from V and 6 from J; bases not matched to a gene: 7. Germline lookup yields CDR1 SGHDT and CDR2 YYEEEE. CDR3 length: 15 residues. The CDR3 here is CASSLEKTGGDTQYF. The CDR3 bases are TGTGCCAGCAGCTTGGAGAAAACCGGGGGGGATACGCAGTATTTT.

The chain couples TRBV19 to TRBJ2-3; tentative D call: TRBD2 (5 bases). V lost 3 bases and J 2 bases, leaving 12 bases between the germline ends. The germline V gene has CDR1 LNHDA and CDR2 SQIVND (reference sequence). CDR3 size: 15 residues. The DNA for the CDR3 is TGTGCCAGTAGTATCACATGGACTCCCACAGATACGCAGTATTTT. This codes for CASSITWTPTDTQYF.

The chain employs TRBV11-2 and TRBJ1-2; a possible D gene is TRBD1 (6 bases). Trimming pared 2 bases from V and 6 bases from J, leaving 19 bases between. The CDR3 runs 16 residues. The germline CDR1 and CDR2 sequences are SGHAT and FQNNGV. DNA of the CDR3: TGTGCCAGCAGCTTAATGATCAATGCGGGGGCGGATGGCTACACCTTC. This sequence encodes CASSLMINAGADGYTF. The variable domain in full, completed from reference TRBV11-2 and TRBJ1-2, reads EAGVAQSPRYKIIEKRQSVAFWCNPISGHATLYWYQQILGQGPKLLIQFQNNGVVDDSQLPKDRFSAERLKGVDSTLKIQPAKLEDSAVYLCASSLMINAGADGYTFGSGTRLTVV.

The chain couples TRBV5-6 to TRBJ2-2, with 7 bases fitting TRBD2. Germline CDR1 reads SGHDT; CDR2 reads YYEEEE. After removal of 2 bases from V and 2 bases from J, the junction contained 9 bases not matched to a gene. This CDR3 is built from 17 residues. CDR3 amino acids: CASSLRIRLANTGELFF. Here the CDR3 DNA reads TGTGCCAGCAGCTTACGTATCCGACTAGCAAACACCGGGGAGCTGTTTTTT.